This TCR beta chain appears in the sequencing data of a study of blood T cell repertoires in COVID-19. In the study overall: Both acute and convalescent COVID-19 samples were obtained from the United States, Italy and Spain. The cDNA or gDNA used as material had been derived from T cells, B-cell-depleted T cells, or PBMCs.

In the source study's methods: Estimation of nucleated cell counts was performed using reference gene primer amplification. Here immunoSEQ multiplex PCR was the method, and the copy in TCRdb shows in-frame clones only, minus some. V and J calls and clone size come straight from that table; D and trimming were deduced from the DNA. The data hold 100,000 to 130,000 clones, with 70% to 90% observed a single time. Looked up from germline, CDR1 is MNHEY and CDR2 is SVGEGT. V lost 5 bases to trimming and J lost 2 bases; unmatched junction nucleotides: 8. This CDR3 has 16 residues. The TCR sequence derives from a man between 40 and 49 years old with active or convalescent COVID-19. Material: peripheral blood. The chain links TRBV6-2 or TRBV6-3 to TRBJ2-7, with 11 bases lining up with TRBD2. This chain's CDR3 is CASSDPLAGGTYEQYF. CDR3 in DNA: TGTGCCAGCAGTGATCCCCTAGCGGGAGGCACCTACGAGCAGTACTTC.